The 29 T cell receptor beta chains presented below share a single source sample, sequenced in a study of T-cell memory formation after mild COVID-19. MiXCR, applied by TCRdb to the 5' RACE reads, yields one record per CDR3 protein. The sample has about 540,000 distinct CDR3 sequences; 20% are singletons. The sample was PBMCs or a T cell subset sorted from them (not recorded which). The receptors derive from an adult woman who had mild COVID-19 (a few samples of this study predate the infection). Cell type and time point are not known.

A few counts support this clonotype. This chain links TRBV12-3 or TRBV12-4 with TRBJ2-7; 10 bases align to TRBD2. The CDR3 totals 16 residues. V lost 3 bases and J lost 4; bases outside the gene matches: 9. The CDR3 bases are TGTGCCAGCAGTTTCGGGCTAGCGGGAGTCGTATACGAGCAGTACTTC. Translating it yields CASSFGLAGVVYEQYF.

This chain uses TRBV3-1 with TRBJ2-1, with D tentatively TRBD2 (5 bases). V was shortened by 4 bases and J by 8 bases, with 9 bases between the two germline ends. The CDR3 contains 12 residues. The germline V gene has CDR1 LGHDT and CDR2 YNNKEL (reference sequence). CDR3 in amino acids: CASSRTGDEQFF. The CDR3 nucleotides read TGTGCCAGCAGCCGGACTGGAGATGAGCAGTTCTTC.

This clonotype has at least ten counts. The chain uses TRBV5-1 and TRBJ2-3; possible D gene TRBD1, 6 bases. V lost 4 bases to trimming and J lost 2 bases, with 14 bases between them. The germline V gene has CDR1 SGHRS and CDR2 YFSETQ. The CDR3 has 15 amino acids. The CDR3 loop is CASSRQGPFTDTQYF. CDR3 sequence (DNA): TGCGCCAGCAGCCGTCAGGGGCCCTTCACAGATACGCAGTATTTT.

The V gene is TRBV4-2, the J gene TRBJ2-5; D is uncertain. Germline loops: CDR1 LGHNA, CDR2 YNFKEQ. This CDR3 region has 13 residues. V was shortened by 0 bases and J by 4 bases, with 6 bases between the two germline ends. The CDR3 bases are TGTGCCAGCAGCCAAGATCGTTCAGAGACCCAGTACTTC. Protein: CASSQDRSETQYF.

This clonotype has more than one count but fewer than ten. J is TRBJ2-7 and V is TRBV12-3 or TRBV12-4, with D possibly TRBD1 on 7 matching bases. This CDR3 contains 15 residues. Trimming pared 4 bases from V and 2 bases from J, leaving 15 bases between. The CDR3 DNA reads TGTGCCAGCAGTTGGGGTGGAGGGGGCCCCTACGAGCAGTACTTC. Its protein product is CASSWGGGGPYEQYF.

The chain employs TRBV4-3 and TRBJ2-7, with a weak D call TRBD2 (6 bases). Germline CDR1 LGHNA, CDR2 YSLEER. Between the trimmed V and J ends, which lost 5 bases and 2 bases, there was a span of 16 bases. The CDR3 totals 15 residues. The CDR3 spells CASSFTRGGTYEQYF. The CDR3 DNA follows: TGCGCCAGCAGCTTCACGCGGGGCGGGACCTACGAGCAGTACTTC.

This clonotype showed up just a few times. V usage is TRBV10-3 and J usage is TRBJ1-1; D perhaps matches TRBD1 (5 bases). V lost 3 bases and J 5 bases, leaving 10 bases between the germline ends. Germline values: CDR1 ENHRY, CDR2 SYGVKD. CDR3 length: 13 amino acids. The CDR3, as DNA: TGTGCCATCAGTGATGGTAAGGGGACTGAAGCTTTCTTT. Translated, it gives CAISDGKGTEAFF.

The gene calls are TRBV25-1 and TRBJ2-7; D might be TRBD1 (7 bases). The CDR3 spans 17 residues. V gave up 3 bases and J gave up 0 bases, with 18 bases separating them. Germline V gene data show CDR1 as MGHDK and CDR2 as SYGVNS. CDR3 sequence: CASSDPRGTANSYEQYF. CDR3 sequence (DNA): TGTGCCAGCAGTGATCCACGCGGGACAGCGAACTCCTACGAGCAGTACTTC.

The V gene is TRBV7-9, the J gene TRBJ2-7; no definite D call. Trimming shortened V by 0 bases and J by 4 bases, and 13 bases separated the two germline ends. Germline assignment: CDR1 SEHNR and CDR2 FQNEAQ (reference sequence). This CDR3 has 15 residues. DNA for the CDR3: TGTGCCAGCAGCTTAGCCCCGTCTACAGATTACGAGCAGTACTTC. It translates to CASSLAPSTDYEQYF.

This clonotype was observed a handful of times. The CDR3 nucleotides read TGTGCCACCAGCAGAGATCGGGGGGGCAGGCAGCCCCAGCATTTT. Amino acid sequence: CATSRDRGGRQPQHF. The chain uses TRBV15 and TRBJ1-5, with TRBD1 as a possible D gene (6 bases). The CDR3 contains 15 residues. The V gene lost 0 bases and the J gene lost 7 bases, with 13 bases spanning the gap. Germline V gene lookup returns CDR1 LNHNV and CDR2 YYDKDF (reference sequence).

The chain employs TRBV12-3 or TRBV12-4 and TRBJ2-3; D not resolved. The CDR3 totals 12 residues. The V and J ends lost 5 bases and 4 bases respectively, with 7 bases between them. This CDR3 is CASSLNSDTQYF. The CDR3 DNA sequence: TGTGCCAGCAGTCTGAATTCAGATACGCAGTATTTT.

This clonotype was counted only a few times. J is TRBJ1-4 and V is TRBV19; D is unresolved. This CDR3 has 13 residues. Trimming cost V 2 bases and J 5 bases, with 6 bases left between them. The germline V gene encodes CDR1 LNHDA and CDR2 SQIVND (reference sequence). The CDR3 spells CASSITGNEKLFF. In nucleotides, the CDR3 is TGTGCCAGTAGTATAACCGGAAATGAAAAACTGTTTTTT.

CDR3 bases: TGTGCCAGCAGTCACCGGGAATTGGCCTACGAGCAGTACTTC. Residues: CASSHRELAYEQYF. The chain carries TRBV12-3 or TRBV12-4 and TRBJ2-7, with D perhaps matching TRBD2 (5 bases). This CDR3 has 14 residues. The germline V and J ends were trimmed by 5 bases and 2 bases, with 13 bases remaining between them.

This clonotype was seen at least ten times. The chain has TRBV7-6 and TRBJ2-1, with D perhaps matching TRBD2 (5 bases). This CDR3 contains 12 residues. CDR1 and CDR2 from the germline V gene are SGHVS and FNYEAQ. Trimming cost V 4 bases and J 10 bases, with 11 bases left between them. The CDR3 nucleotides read TGTGCCAGCAGCTACTCATGGGAGGAGCAGTTCTTC. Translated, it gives CASSYSWEEQFF. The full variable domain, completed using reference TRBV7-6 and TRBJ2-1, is GAGVSQSPRYKVTKRGQDVALRCDPISGHVSLYWYRQALGQGPEFLTYFNYEAQQDKSGLPNDRFSAERPEGSISTLTIQRTEQRDSAMYRCASSYSWEEQFFGPGTRLTVL.

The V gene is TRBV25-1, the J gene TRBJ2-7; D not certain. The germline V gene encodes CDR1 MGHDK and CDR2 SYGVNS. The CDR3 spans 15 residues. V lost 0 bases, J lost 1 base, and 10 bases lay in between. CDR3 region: CASSEYWGTSYEQYF. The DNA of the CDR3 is TGTGCCAGCAGTGAATATTGGGGAACTTCCTACGAGCAGTACTTC.

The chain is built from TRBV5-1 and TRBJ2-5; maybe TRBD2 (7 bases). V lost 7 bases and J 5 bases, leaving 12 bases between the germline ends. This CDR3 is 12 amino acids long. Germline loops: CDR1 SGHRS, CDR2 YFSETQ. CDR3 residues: CASAEGGETQYF. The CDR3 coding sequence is TGCGCCAGCGCGGAGGGGGGGGAGACCCAGTACTTC. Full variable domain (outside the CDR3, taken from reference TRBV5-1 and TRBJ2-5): KAGVTQTPRYLIKTRGQQVTLSCSPISGHRSVSWYQQTPGQGLQFLFEYFSETQRNKGNFPGRFSGRQFSNSRSEMNVSTLELGDSALYLCASAEGGETQYFGPGTRLLVL.

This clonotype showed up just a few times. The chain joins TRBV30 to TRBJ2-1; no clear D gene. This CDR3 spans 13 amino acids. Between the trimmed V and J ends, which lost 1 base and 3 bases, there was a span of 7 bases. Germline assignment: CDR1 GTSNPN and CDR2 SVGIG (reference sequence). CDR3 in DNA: TGTGCCTGGAGTGCAAAGCTCTACAATGAGCAGTTCTTC. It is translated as CAWSAKLYNEQFF. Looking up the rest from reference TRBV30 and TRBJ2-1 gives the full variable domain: SQTIHQWPATLVQPVGSPLSLECTVEGTSNPNLYWYRQAAGRGLQLLFYSVGIGQISSEVPQNLSASRPQDRQFILSSKKLLLSDSGFYLCAWSAKLYNEQFFGPGTRLTVL.

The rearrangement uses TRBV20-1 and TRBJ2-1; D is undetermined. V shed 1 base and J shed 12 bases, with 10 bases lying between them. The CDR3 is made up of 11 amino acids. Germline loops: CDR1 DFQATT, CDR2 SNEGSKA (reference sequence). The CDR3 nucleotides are TGCAGTGCTAGAGGTCAAGGCCCGCAGTTCTTC. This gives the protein CSARGQGPQFF.

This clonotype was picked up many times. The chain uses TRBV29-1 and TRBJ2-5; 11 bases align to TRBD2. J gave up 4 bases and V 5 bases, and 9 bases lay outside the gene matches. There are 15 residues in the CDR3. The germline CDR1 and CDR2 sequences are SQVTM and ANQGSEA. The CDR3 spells CSVRTSGLTGETQYF. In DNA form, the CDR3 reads TGCAGCGTTCGGACTAGCGGGCTAACGGGAGAGACCCAGTACTTC.

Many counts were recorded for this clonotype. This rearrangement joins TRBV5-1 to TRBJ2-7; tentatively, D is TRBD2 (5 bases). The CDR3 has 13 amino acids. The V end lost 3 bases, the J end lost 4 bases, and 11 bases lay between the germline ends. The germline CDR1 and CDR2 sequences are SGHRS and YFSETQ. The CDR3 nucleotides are TGCGCCAGCAGCTCCACCGGGATTTACGAGCAGTACTTC. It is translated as CASSSTGIYEQYF. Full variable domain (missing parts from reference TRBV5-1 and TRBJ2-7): KAGVTQTPRYLIKTRGQQVTLSCSPISGHRSVSWYQQTPGQGLQFLFEYFSETQRNKGNFPGRFSGRQFSNSRSEMNVSTLELGDSALYLCASSSTGIYEQYFGPGTRLTVT.

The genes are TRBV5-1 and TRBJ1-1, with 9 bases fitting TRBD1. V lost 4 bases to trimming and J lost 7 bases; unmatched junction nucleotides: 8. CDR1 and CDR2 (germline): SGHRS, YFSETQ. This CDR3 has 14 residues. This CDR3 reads CASSIGQGSDEAFF. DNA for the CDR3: TGCGCCAGCAGCATTGGACAGGGGTCCGATGAAGCTTTCTTT. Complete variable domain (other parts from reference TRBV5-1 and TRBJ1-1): KAGVTQTPRYLIKTRGQQVTLSCSPISGHRSVSWYQQTPGQGLQFLFEYFSETQRNKGNFPGRFSGRQFSNSRSEMNVSTLELGDSALYLCASSIGQGSDEAFFGQGTRLTVV.

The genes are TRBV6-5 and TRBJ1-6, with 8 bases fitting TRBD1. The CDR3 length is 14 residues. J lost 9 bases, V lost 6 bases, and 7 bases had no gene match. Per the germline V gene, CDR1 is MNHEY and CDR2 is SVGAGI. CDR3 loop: CASRDGTGGSPLHF. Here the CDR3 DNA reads TGTGCCAGCAGAGACGGGACAGGCGGTTCACCCCTCCACTTT.

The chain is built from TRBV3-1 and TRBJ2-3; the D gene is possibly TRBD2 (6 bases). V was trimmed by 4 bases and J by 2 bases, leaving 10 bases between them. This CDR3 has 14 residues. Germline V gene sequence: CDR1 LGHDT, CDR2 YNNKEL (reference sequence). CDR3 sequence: CASSRRTNTDTQYF. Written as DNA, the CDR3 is TGTGCCAGCAGCCGCCGGACTAACACAGATACGCAGTATTTT.

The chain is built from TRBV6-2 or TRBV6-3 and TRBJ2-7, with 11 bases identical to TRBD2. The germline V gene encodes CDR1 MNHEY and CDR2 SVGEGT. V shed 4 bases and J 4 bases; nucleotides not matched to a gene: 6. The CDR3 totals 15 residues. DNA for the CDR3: TGTGCCAGCAGTTCCTCCGGGACTAGCGGATACGAGCAGTACTTC. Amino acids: CASSSSGTSGYEQYF.

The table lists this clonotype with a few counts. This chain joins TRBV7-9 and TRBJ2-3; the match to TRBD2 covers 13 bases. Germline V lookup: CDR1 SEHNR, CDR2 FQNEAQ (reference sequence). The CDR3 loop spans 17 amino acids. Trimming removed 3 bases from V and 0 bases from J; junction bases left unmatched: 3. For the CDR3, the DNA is TGTGCCAGCAGCTTCGGGACTAGCGGGACGAGCACAGATACGCAGTATTTT. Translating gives CASSFGTSGTSTDTQYF. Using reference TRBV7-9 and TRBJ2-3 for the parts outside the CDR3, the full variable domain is DTGVSQNPRHKITKRGQNVTFRCDPISEHNRLYWYRQTLGQGPEFLTYFQNEAQLEKSRLLSDRFSAERPKGSFSTLEIQRTEQGDSAMYLCASSFGTSGTSTDTQYFGPGTRLTVL.

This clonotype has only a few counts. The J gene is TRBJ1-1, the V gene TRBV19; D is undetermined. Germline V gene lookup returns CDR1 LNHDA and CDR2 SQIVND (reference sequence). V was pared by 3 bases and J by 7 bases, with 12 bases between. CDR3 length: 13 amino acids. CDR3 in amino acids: CASSISGPNEAFF. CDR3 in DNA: TGTGCCAGTAGTATCTCCGGACCCAATGAAGCTTTCTTT.

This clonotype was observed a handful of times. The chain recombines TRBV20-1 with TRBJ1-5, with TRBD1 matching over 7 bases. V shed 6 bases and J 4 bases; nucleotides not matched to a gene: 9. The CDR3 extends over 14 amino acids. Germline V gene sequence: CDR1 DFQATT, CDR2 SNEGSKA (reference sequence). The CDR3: CSARGRIANQPQHF. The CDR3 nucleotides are TGCAGTGCCAGGGGGAGGATTGCGAATCAGCCCCAGCATTTT.

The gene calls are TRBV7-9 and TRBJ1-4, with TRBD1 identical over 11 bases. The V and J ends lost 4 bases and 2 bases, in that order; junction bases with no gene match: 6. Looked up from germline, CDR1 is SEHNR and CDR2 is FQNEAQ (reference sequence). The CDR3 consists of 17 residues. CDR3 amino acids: CASSSRTGGATNEKLFF. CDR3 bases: TGTGCCAGCAGCTCCCGGACAGGGGGCGCGACTAATGAAAAACTGTTTTTT.

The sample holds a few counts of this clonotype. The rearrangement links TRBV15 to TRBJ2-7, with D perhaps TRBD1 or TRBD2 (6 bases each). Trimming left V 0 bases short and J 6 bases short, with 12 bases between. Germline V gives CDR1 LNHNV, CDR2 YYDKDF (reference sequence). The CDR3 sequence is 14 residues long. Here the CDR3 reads CATSRDPGASEQYF. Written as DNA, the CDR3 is TGTGCCACCAGCAGAGATCCGGGGGCAAGCGAGCAGTACTTC.